This T cell receptor (beta chain) was observed in a study of Tregs in tolerant kidney transplant recipients. Study-wide findings and caveats: Tregs expanded with activated donor B cells seemed most donor-specific. Biological reproducibility was not directly addressed in this study. Few patients were studied, so findings need validation in larger groups.

Clones were read by immunoSEQ multiplex PCR, and TCRdb kept only the in-frame ones, dropping some. The sample holds 60,000 or so clones, around four fifths seen once. Unstimulated regulatory T cells (CD4+CD25+CD127-), CD4+CD25- non-regulatory cells, CD4 and CD8 cells were FACS-sorted from thawed PBMCs. Concerning this clone itself: Its matching antigen is unknown.

The source material was CD4+ T cells from blood. The TCR comes from a human donor in good health.

CDR3 coding DNA: TGCGCCAGCAGCTTTGGGACTAGCGTCGATGAGCAGTTCTTC. This encodes CASSFGTSVDEQFF. This chain uses TRBV5-1 with TRBJ2-1; 10 bases agree with TRBD2. The CDR3 extends over 14 amino acids. V gave up 2 bases and J gave up 8 bases; unmatched junction bases: 4. Germline CDR1 reads SGHRS; CDR2 reads YFSETQ.